These T cell receptor beta chains were read from a single sample in a study of cytomegalovirus exposure and HLA in healthy donors. Assay: immunoSEQ multiplex PCR; the TCRdb copy retains only in-frame clones and omits some. Here the sample spans some 98,000 clones, roughly 9.4% being singletons. The specimen sequenced was PBMCs. The receptors derive from a man aged 45 to 65 in good health and CMV-seropositive. CDR3s leave out the opening cysteine and the closing phenylalanine or tryptophan.

CDR3aa: ASSLIGQGKDTQY; j_gene: TRBJ2-3; v_gene: TRBV7-2
CDR3aa: AISEPRGSGKPVSYEQY; j_gene: TRBJ2-7; v_gene: TRBV10-3
CDR3aa: ASTPEVGNTEAF; j_gene: TRBJ1-1; v_gene: TRBV5-1
CDR3aa: ASMGGKNTEAF; j_gene: TRBJ1-1; v_gene: TRBV28
CDR3aa: ASSWISGSTDTQY; j_gene: TRBJ2-3; v_gene: TRBV7-6
CDR3aa: ASSPGLAGGRQETQY; j_gene: TRBJ2-5; v_gene: TRBV5-1
CDR3aa: ASSLSDVRLAGRGETQY; j_gene: TRBJ2-5; v_gene: TRBV5-1
CDR3aa: ASSEPGRAGRDTQY; j_gene: TRBJ2-3; v_gene: TRBV6-1
CDR3aa: AITQGYGTYNEQF; j_gene: TRBJ2-1; v_gene: TRBV10-3
CDR3aa: ASSPGPAGEQY; j_gene: TRBJ2-7; v_gene: TRBV5-6
CDR3aa: ASSSGRGYEQF; j_gene: TRBJ2-1; v_gene: TRBV30
CDR3aa: ASSLAGGTGELF; j_gene: TRBJ2-2; v_gene: TRBV5-4
CDR3aa: SAETGFYEQY; j_gene: TRBJ2-7; v_gene: TRBV29-1
CDR3aa: ASSASGSKIDEQY; j_gene: TRBJ2-7; v_gene: TRBV9
CDR3aa: ASSPQGQGIDEQF; j_gene: TRBJ2-1; v_gene: TRBV18
CDR3aa: ASTDNYGYT; j_gene: TRBJ1-2; v_gene: TRBV28
CDR3aa: AWGASIEAF; j_gene: TRBJ1-1; v_gene: TRBV30